The clone carrying this T cell receptor (beta chain) was seen a few times. Its antigen is not identified. These data are taken from a study of T cells after yellow fever vaccination. A process of 5'RACE template switching, which added a universal primer site and UMIs, was used to make TCR cDNA. TCRdb processed the 5' RACE reads anew with MiXCR; each CDR3 protein has one entry. Found here are a few hundred thousand distinct CDR3 sequences, roughly 7.2% of them singletons; the top ten hold 0.85%. Points from the study as a whole: The CD4 compartment and the CD8 compartment contained a small share of clonotypes in common. The secondary response was weaker, and its peak arrived faster, on day 5 versus 15. Among primary-vaccination clones, most reappeared after the booster, at just under 98% for CD4 and roughly 88% for CD8.

Sample: CD4+ T cells sorted from PBMCs, taken 15 days after the yellow fever booster vaccination. This receptor was obtained from a man younger than 45 who received the YFV17D yellow fever vaccine.

CDR3 DNA: TGTGCCAGCAGCTCCGGGACTAGCGGGCGCACAGATACGCAGTATTTT. Its translation is CASSSGTSGRTDTQYF. The chain uses TRBV5-4 and TRBJ2-3; TRBD2 aligns across 12 bases. This CDR3 comprises 16 residues. In germline, CDR1 is SGHNT, CDR2 YYREEE (reference sequence). V was pared by 3 bases and J by 1 base, with 3 bases of the junction left unmatched.